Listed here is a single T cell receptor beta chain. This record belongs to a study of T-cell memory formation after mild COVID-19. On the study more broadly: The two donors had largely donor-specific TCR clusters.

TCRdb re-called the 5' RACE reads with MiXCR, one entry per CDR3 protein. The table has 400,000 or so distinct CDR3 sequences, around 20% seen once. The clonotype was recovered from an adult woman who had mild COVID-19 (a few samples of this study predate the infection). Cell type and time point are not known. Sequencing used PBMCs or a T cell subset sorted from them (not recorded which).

The chain's CDR3 is CASGSGAGELFF. In DNA, the CDR3 is TGTGCTAGTGGTTCCGGAGCCGGGGAGCTGTTTTTT. The rearrangement links TRBV12-5 to TRBJ2-2, with D hard to call. Germline V gene sequence: CDR1 LGHNT, CDR2 FRNRAP. The CDR3 runs to 12 residues. The V end lost 4 bases, the J end lost 6 bases, and 6 bases lay between the germline ends.